This note documents a single TCR beta chain sequence. This sample was taken from a study of blood T cell repertoires in COVID-19. Per the germline V gene, CDR1 is ENHRY and CDR2 is SYGVKD. The CDR3 sequence is 15 residues long. The J segment lost 10 bases and the V segment lost 9 bases, leaving 16 bases of the junction unmatched. In assigning cohorts, the study relied on participant-reported clinical history. Profiled with immunoSEQ multiplex PCR; TCRdb holds only in-frame clones, not every one. This table holds about 240,000 clones, approximately 86% found once. Sequencing was performed on PBMCs or T cells enriched from blood (not recorded which). This sequence originates from a woman aged 40 to 50 with acute COVID-19. The gene calls are TRBV10-3 and TRBJ1-1; TRBD1 agrees at 11 bases. The CDR3 DNA is TGTGCCATAAAAGACAACGGGACAGGGGGTAGGAGAGCTTTCTTT. It encodes CAIKDNGTGGRRAFF.